In this sample, the clone carrying this T cell receptor (beta chain) turned up a few times. Each CDR3 protein is one row after TCRdb ran MiXCR on the RT-PCR reads. This table has about 540,000 distinct CDR3 sequences, approximately 24% appearing once. V dropped 4 bases and J dropped 4; count of bases not matched to a gene: 8. This CDR3 spans 15 amino acids. Germline V CDR1 and CDR2: LGHNA, YNFKEQ. This sample is drawn from a study of response to subunit inactivated influenza vaccine. These data were also reused for a study on T cells expressing NK-cell markers. That work contributes: With UMIs, 5'RACE template switching was used to make TCR beta cDNA. These clonotypes additionally ranked first within the CD3+CD56-NKG2C+ fraction of a few donors.

The receptor comes from a man over 45 who received an inactivated influenza vaccine. The chain recombines TRBV4-2 with TRBJ2-5; 8 nucleotides line up with TRBD1. This material consisted of CD4+ T cells sorted from PBMCs, taken approximately 13 days after vaccination. The CDR3 DNA sequence: TGTGCCAGCAGCCCGGTGGGACAGGCAGGAGAGACCCAGTACTTC. Encoded protein: CASSPVGQAGETQYF.